This T cell receptor (beta chain) is drawn from a study of early T cells in non-severe SARS-CoV-2 infection (dated by TCRdb to the early 2020s). With respect to the entire study: Bulk RNA from unsorted whole blood was used for TCR sequencing, so alpha and beta chains could not be paired.

In regard to this clonotype: Its antigen is not yet known. No base-level quality is on record; no much larger clone is a single base apart.

Receptors were amplified or captured by 5' RACE. The sample was run on a NextSeq 500. In the TCR library protocol, unique molecular identifiers were attached to individual cDNA molecules to correct for PCR bias and sequencing error. TCR alpha and beta chains were both sequenced, and the abundances of alpha and beta sequences in each sample were closely correlated with each other. Regarding the original processing steps: Decombinator V4 was used to annotate TCR sequences for V gene, J gene and CDR3. Expanded TCRs were defined as changing significantly between any two time points under a Poisson model with p below 0.0001. TCR abundances were normalised to the total number of TCRs sequenced in each sample and reported as counts per million. TRAV1-2 paired with TRAJ12, TRAJ20 or TRAJ33 defined MAIT TCRs, while TRAV10 paired with TRAJ18 defined iNKT TCRs. VDJdb, accessed on 1 November 2021, was searched for TCRs annotated for CMV, EBV and SARS-CoV-2, and TCRs annotated for more than one antigen were excluded. TCRdb passed the public sequencing reads through fastp at Q25 and MiXCR, retaining productive beta sequences. Every entry covers one CDR3 protein and lists the most common genes and DNA from its rows. Clone size and V and J calls follow TCRdb, not the original study. The sample table lists 55,000 to 75,000 distinct CDR3 sequences, about 7.7% of them with a count of one. Together, the top ten hold approximately 3.6% of the sample.

A case-control design nested within a healthcare worker cohort in London, UK, was used, with weekly nasopharyngeal swab PCR tests and blood sampling performed. Healthcare workers were recruited between 23 and 31 March 2020, during the week of the UK lockdown, and were followed weekly for up to roughly 15 weeks. The CDR3 starts with the cysteine, ends with the phenylalanine, and has 15 residues. Of all the DNA, just the CDR3 is kept, 45 bases in frame from base 1. Sequences MDHEN (CDR1) and SYDVKM (CDR2) are obtained from the germline V gene. From V the trimming removes 0 bases and from J it removes 2 bases, while the gene matches leave 2 bases of the junction unaccounted for. Beyond this particular receptor, the publication reports: VDJdb matching was skewed toward anti-spike CD8 responses, so virus-specific expansions were likely underestimated and private and CD4 specificities were missed.

Source material: whole blood. The sequence was collected from an adult who was a healthcare worker with PCR-confirmed SARS-CoV-2 infection or an uninfected control (not recorded which). This receptor chain uses TRBV28 and TRBJ2-7; a stretch of 9 junction bases matches TRBD2. The DNA is TGTGCCAGCAGTTTATGGGGACTAGCAGCCTACGAGCAGTACTTC. This translates into CASSLWGLAAYEQYF. Reference TRBV28 and TRBJ2-7 proteins supply the regions before and after the CDR3; the full variable domain is: DVKVTQSSRYLVKRTGEKVFLECVQDMDHENMFWYRQDPGLGLRLIYFSYDVKMKEKGDIPEGYSVSREKKERFSLILESASTNQTSMYLCASSLWGLAAYEQYFGPGTRLTVT.